This TCR beta chain was observed in a study of T cell repertoires in cytomegalovirus infection (dated by TCRdb to between 2018 and 2021). Regarding the study in general: The peptide stimulations were aimed at well-studied HLA-B-restricted epitopes as well as recently identified HLA-C-restricted CMV epitopes, whose presentation resists viral immunomodulation. Donor HLA type was relevant to the analysis, as public TCR beta signatures indicated carriage of CMV infection together with the matching HLA type.

The CDR3 numbers 16 residues from cysteine through phenylalanine. This entry keeps only the CDR3 DNA: 48 bases, framed from base 1. The germline V gene gives CDR1 as SGHVS and CDR2 as FQNEAQ. Clipping removes 4 bases from V and 2 bases from J, with 7 as the unmatched junction base count. Results and caveats for the whole study, not just this receptor: The ex vivo response was dominated by HLA-C-restricted CMV-specific TCR beta clonotypes, which also provided the single most frequent clonotype in two of eight donors. Carriers of CMV infection plus the relevant HLA type were discriminated by the cumulative frequency of public TCR beta family members in the study cohort and in an independent roughly 380-donor cohort.

Per the publication, the treatment or condition label means: in vitro stimulation with specific CMV peptide epitopes to enrich CMV-specific T cells. A remark on this clonotype: What this receptor recognizes is not known. Nothing much larger sits one base from this clone, and base qualities are not available.

The instrument was an Illumina HiSeq 1500. TCRdb reprocessed the public reads (quality trimming at Q25 with fastp, clone calling with MiXCR) and kept in-frame beta chains. Each CDR3 protein appears once, grouped with its most common genes and DNA. The sample table shows roughly 800,000 distinct CDR3 sequences, and about 28% are seen once. Clones ranked in the top ten supply 10% to 15% of the sample. The sample was cultured CD8+ T cells from PBMCs, taken from culture after CMV antigen stimulation. The receptor was derived from a human donor in good health (CMV status not recorded). Some clones in this sample may be carry-over from other donors' samples. The rearrangement combines TRBV7-8 with TRBJ1-3; TRBD1 fits 8 bases in the junction. In nucleotides, the sequence is TGTGCCAGCAGCTCGAGGACAGGGCGCCCTGGAAACACCATATATTTT. Its protein reads: CASSSRTGRPGNTIYF.